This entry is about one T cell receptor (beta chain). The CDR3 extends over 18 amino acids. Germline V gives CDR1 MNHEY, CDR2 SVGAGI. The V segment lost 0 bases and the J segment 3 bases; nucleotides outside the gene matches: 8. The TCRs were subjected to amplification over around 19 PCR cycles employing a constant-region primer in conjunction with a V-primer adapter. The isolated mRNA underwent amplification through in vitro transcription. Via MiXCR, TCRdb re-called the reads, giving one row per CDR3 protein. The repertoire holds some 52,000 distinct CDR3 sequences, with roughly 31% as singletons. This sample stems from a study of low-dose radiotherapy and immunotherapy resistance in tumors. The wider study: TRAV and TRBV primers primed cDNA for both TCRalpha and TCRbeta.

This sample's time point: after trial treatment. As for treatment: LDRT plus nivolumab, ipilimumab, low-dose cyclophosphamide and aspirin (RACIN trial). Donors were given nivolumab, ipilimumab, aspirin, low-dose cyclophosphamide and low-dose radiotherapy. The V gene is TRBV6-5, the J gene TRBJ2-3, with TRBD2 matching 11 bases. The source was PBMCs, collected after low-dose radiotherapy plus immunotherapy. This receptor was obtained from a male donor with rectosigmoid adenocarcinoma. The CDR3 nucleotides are TGTGCCAGCAGTTACTCCTCGCTAGCGGGGGGTAGGACAGATACGCAGTATTTT. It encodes CASSYSSLAGGRTDTQYF.